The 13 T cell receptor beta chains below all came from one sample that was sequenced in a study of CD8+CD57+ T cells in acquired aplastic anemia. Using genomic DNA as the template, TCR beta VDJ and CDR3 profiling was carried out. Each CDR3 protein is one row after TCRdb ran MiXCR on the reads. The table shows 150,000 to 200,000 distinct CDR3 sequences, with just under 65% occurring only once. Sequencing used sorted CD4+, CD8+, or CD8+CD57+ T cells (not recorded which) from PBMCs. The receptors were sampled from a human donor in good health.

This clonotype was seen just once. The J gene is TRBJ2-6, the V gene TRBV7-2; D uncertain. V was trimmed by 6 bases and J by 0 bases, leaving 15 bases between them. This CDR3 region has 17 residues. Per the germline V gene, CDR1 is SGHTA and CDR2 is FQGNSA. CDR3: CASSPWGFGSGANVLTF. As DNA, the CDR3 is TGTGCCAGCAGTCCGTGGGGTTTCGGCTCTGGGGCCAACGTCCTGACTTTC.

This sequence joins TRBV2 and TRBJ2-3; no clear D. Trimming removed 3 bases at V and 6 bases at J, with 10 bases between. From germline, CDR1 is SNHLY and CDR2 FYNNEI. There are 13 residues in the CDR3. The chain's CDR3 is CASSDTPGDTQYF. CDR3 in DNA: TGTGCCAGCAGTGATACACCCGGGGATACGCAGTATTTT.

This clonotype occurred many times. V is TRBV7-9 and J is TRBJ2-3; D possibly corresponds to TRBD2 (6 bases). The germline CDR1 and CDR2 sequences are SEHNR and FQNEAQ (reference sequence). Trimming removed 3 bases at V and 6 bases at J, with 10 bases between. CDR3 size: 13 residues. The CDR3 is CASSFDGSDTQYF. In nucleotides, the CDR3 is TGTGCCAGCAGCTTCGACGGGAGTGATACGCAGTATTTT.

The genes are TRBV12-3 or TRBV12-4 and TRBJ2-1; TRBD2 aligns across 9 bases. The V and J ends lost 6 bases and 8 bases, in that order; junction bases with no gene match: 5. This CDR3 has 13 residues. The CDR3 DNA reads TGTGCCAGCAGCGCGGGGGGGGGGGATGAGCAGTTCTTC. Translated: CASSAGGGDEQFF.

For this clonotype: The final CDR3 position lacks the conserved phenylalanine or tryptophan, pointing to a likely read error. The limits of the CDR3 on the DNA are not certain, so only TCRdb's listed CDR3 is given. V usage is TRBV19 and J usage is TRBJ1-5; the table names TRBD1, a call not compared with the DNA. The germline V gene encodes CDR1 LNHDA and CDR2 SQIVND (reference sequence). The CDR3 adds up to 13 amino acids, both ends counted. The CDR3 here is CASKYRGLEPQHC.

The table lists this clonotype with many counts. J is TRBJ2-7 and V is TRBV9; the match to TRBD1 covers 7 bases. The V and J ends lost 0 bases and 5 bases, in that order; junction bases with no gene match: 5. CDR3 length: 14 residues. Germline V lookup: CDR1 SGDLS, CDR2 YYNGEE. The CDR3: CASSVEGALNEQYF. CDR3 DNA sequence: TGTGCCAGCAGCGTAGAGGGGGCTTTGAACGAGCAGTACTTC.

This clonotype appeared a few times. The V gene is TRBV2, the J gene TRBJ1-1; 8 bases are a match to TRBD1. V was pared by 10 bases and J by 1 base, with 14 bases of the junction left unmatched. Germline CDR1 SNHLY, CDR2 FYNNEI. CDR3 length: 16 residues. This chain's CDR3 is CATKPGQGAGNTEAFF. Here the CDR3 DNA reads TGTGCCACGAAACCAGGTCAGGGGGCGGGGAACACTGAAGCTTTCTTT.

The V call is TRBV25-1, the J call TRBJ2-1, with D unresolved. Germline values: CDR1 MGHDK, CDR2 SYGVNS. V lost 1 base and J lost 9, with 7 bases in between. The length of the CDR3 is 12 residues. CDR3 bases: TGTGCCAGCAGTGAATCGAAGATTGAGCAGTTCTTC. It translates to CASSESKIEQFF. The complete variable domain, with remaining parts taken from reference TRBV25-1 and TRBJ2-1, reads EADIYQTPRYLVIGTGKKITLECSQTMGHDKMYWYQQDPGMELHLIHYSYGVNSTEKGDLSSESTVSRIRTEHFPLTLESARPSHTSQYLCASSESKIEQFFGPGTRLTVL.

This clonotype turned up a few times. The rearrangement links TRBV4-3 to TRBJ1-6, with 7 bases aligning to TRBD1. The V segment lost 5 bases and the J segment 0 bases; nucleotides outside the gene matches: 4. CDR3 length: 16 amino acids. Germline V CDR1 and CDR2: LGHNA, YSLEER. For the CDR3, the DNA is TGCGCCAGCAGCTCCAGGGGGACCTCCTATAATTCACCCCTCCACTTT. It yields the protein CASSSRGTSYNSPLHF.

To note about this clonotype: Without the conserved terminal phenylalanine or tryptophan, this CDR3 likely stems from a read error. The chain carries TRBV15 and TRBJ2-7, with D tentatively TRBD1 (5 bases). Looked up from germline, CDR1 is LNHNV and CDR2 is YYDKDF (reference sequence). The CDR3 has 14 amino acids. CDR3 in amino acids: CATSGEGVSYEQYL. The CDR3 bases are TGTGCCACCAGCGGAGAAGGGGTATCCTACGAGCAGTACCTC.

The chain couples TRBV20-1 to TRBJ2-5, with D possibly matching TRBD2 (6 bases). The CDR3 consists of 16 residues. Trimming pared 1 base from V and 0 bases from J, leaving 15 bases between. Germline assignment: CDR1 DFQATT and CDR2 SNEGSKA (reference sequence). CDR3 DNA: TGCAGTGCTAGAGCCACAGAGGCTAGCGACCAAGAGACCCAGTACTTC. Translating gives CSARATEASDQETQYF.

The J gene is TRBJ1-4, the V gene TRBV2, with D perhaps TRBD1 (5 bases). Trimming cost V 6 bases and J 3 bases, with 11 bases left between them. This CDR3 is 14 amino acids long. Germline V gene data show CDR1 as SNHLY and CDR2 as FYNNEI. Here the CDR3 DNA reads TGTGCCAGCAGGGGGGAGTCGGCTAATGAAAAACTGTTTTTT. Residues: CASRGESANEKLFF.

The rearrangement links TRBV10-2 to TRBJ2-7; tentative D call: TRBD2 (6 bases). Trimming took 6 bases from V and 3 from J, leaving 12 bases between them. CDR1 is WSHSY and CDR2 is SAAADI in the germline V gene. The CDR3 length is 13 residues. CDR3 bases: TGCGCCAGCAGACGGGAGTCCCTCTACGAGCAGTACTTC. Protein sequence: CASRRESLYEQYF.